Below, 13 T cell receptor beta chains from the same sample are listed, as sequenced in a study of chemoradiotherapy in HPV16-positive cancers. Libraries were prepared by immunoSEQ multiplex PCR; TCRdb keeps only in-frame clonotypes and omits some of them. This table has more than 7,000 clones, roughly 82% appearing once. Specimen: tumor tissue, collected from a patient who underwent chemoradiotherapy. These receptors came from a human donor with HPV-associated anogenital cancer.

The CDR3: CASSFRGQGGGYTF. In nucleotides, the CDR3 is TGTGCCAGCAGCTTTCGCGGACAGGGGGGTGGCTACACCTTC. The gene calls are TRBV7-9 and TRBJ1-2, with 10 bases that match TRBD1. The CDR3 has 14 residues. Per the germline V gene, CDR1 is SEHNR and CDR2 is FQNEAQ (reference sequence). Trimming cost V 3 bases and J 7 bases; bases outside gene matches: 5.

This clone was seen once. The CDR3 here is CSAPRENIQYF. CDR3 coding DNA: TGCAGTGCACCCAGGGAAAACATTCAGTACTTC. The chain joins TRBV20-1 to TRBJ2-4; D is perhaps TRBD1 (5 bases). Trimming pared 6 bases from V and 5 bases from J, leaving 8 bases between. CDR1 DFQATT and CDR2 SNEGSKA come from the germline V gene (reference sequence). This CDR3 has 11 residues.

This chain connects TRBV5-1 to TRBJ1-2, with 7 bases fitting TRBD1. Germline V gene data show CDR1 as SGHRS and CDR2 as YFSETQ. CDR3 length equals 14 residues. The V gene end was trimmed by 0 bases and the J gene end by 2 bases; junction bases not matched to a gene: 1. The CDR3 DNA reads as TGCGCCAGCAGCTTGGGCAGGGGGAACTATGGCTACACCTTC. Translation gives CASSLGRGNYGYTF. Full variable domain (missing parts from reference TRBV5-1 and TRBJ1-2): KAGVTQTPRYLIKTRGQQVTLSCSPISGHRSVSWYQQTPGQGLQFLFEYFSETQRNKGNFPGRFSGRQFSNSRSEMNVSTLELGDSALYLCASSLGRGNYGYTFGSGTRLTVV.

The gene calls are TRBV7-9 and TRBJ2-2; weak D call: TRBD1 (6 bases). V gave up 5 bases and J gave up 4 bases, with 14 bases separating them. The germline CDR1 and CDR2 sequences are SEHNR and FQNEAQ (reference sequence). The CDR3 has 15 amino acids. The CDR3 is CASSTNQGLTGELFF. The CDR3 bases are TGTGCCAGCAGCACCAACCAGGGGCTCACCGGGGAGCTGTTTTTT.

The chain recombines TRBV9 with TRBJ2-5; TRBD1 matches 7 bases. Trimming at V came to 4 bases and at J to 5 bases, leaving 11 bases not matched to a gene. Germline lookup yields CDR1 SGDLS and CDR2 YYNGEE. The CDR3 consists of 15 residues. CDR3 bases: TGTGCCAGCAGCCCAGGACAGGCCCCCGGGGAGACCCAGTACTTC. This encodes CASSPGQAPGETQYF. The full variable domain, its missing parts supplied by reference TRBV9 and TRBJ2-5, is DSGVTQTPKHLITATGQRVTLRCSPRSGDLSVYWYQQSLDQGLQFLIQYYNGEERAKGNILERFSAQQFPDLHSELNLSSLELGDSALYFCASSPGQAPGETQYFGPGTRLLVL.

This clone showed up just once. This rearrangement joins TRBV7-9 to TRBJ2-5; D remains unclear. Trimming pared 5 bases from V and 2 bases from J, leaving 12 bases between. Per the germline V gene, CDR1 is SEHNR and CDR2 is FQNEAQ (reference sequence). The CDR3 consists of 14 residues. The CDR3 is CASSSTPKQETQYF. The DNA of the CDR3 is TGTGCCAGCAGCAGTACCCCTAAGCAAGAGACCCAGTACTTC.

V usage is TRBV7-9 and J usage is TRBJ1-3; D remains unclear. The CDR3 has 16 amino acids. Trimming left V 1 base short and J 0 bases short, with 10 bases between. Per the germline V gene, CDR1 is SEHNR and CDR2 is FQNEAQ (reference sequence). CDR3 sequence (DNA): TGTGCCAGCAGCTTAGACGAGACATTCTCTGGAAACACCATATATTTT. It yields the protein CASSLDETFSGNTIYF.

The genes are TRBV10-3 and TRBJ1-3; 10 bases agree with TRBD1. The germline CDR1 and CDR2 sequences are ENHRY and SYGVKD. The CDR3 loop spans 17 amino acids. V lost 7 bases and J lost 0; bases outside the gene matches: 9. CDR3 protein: CAITQGTGAYSGNTIYF. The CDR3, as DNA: TGTGCCATCACCCAAGGGACAGGGGCCTACTCTGGAAACACCATATATTTT.

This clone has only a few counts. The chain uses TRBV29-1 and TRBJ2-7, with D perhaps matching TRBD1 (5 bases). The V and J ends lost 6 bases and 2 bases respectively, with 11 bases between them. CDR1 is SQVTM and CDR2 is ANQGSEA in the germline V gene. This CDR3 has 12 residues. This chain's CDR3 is CSVQGAAYEQYF. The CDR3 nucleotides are TGCAGCGTCCAGGGTGCCGCCTACGAGCAGTACTTC.

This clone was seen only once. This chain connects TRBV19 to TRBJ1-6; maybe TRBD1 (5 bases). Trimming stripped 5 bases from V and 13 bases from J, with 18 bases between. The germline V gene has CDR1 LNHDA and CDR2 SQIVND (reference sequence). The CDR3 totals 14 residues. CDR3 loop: CASSPRDGGIPLHF. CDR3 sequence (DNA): TGTGCCAGTAGTCCCCGGGACGGCGGCATCCCCCTCCACTTT.

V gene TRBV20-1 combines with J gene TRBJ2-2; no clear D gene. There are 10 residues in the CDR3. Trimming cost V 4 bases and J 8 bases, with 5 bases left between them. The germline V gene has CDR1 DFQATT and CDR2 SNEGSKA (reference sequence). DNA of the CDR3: TGCAGTGCTATTCCGGGGGAGCTGTTTTTT. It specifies CSAIPGELFF.

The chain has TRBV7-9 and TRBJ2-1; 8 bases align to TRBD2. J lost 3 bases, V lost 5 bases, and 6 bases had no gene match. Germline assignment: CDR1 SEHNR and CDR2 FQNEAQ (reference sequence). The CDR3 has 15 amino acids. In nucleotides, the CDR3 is TGTGCCAGCAGCCCCGGGACTAGTGGCTACAATGAGCAGTTCTTC. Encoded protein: CASSPGTSGYNEQFF.

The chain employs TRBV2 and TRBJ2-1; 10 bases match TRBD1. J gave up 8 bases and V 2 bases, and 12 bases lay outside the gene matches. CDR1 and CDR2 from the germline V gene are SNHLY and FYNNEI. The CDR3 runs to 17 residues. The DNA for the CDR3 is TGTGCCAGCAGTGAATGGGTGCGGGACAGGGGAGTGGATGAGCAGTTCTTC. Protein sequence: CASSEWVRDRGVDEQFF.